Below, 29 T cell receptor beta chains from the same sample are listed, as sequenced in a study of control samples from healthy donors and cancer patients. Clones were read by immunoSEQ multiplex PCR, and TCRdb kept only the in-frame ones, dropping some. This sample yields fewer than 90,000 clones, of which around 90% are seen a single time; 1.9% belongs to the top ten. The source material was PBMCs. These TCRs come from a woman aged 55-69 years with head and neck cancer.

A few counts support this clone. The chain links TRBV6-6 to TRBJ2-1; D is ambiguous. This CDR3 is 13 amino acids long. V lost 2 bases and J 2 bases, leaving 4 bases between the germline ends. From germline, CDR1 is MNHNY and CDR2 SVGAGI (reference sequence). The CDR3 sequence is CASSYVTYNEQFF. The CDR3 DNA is TGTGCCAGCAGTTACGTTACCTACAATGAGCAGTTCTTC.

Worth noting for this clone: At the DNA level, this CDR3 is encoded by other sequences in the same sample as well. The gene calls are TRBV11-2 and TRBJ1-6, with D possibly matching TRBD1 (6 bases). Germline lookup yields CDR1 SGHAT and CDR2 FQNNGV. Trimming left V 2 bases short and J 7 bases short, with 12 bases between. This CDR3 contains 15 residues. CDR3 DNA sequence: TGTGCCAGCAGCTTAAGAGGGAGGGGGAATTCACCCCTCCACTTT. Protein: CASSLRGRGNSPLHF. Complete variable domain (other parts from reference TRBV11-2 and TRBJ1-6): EAGVAQSPRYKIIEKRQSVAFWCNPISGHATLYWYQQILGQGPKLLIQFQNNGVVDDSQLPKDRFSAERLKGVDSTLKIQPAKLEDSAVYLCASSLRGRGNSPLHFGNGTRLTVT.

The gene calls are TRBV28 and TRBJ2-1; a weak D match, TRBD2 (7 bases). V was pared by 7 bases and J by 6 bases, with 22 bases between. Looked up from germline, CDR1 is MDHEN and CDR2 is SYDVKM. The CDR3 totals 16 residues. The CDR3, as DNA: TGTGCCAGCAATGGCGGGGGCGCAGGGCTGTCCAATGAGCAGTTCTTC. Translated, it gives CASNGGGAGLSNEQFF.

The chain has TRBV19 and TRBJ2-1; 10 bases map to TRBD1. The V and J ends lost 6 bases and 4 bases, in that order; junction bases with no gene match: 6. The V gene's germline CDR1 is LNHDA and CDR2 SQIVND (reference sequence). The CDR3 loop spans 15 amino acids. The CDR3 coding sequence is TGTGCCAGTAGGAGCCGGGACAGGGGATACAATGAGCAGTTCTTC. It translates to CASRSRDRGYNEQFF.

To note about this clone: The same CDR3 also results from other DNA sequences found in this sample. The chain uses TRBV6-1 and TRBJ2-5; 8 bases map to TRBD2. J was trimmed by 4 bases and V by 2 bases; bases with no gene match: 9. CDR1 MNHNS and CDR2 SASEGT come from the germline V gene. The CDR3 runs to 16 residues. The CDR3 DNA reads as TGTGCCAGCAGTGAAACGGGGCTAGCGGGTGGAGAGACCCAGTACTTC. It codes for CASSETGLAGGETQYF.

This sequence joins TRBV7-2 and TRBJ2-7; unclear D gene. Trimming pared 1 base from V and 4 bases from J, leaving 11 bases between. Germline CDR1 is SGHTA and CDR2 is FQGNSA. This CDR3 has 14 residues. The CDR3 reads CASSLVPGKYEQYF. The CDR3 DNA sequence: TGTGCCAGCAGCTTAGTACCTGGGAAGTACGAGCAGTACTTC.

This rearrangement joins TRBV30 to TRBJ2-2, with D possibly TRBD1 on 6 matching bases. The CDR3 sequence is 13 residues long. Germline assignment: CDR1 GTSNPN and CDR2 SVGIG (reference sequence). V lost 4 bases to trimming and J lost 5 bases, with 11 bases between them. The CDR3, as DNA: TGTGCCTGGACAGGGGTAAAGACCGGGGAGCTGTTTTTT. This sequence encodes CAWTGVKTGELFF.

The chain joins TRBV10-3 to TRBJ2-1; 9 bases are a match to TRBD2. Trimming at V came to 7 bases and at J to 2 bases, leaving 3 bases not matched to a gene. CDR3 length: 14 amino acids. Germline assignment: CDR1 ENHRY and CDR2 SYGVKD. The CDR3: CAITASGAYNEQFF. The CDR3 coding sequence is TGTGCCATCACGGCTAGCGGGGCCTACAATGAGCAGTTCTTC.

The chain joins TRBV7-2 to TRBJ1-3; no firm D call. The CDR3 length is 15 residues. Looked up from germline, CDR1 is SGHTA and CDR2 is FQGNSA. V lost 0 bases to trimming and J lost 0 bases, with 6 bases between them. CDR3 nucleotides: TGTGCCAGCAGCTTAGCAGGGTACTCTGGAAACACCATATATTTT. It translates to CASSLAGYSGNTIYF.

The chain has TRBV3-1 (or the pseudogene TRBV3-2) and TRBJ2-4; 13 bases are a match to TRBD2. This CDR3 comprises 20 residues. V lost 8 bases to trimming and J lost 1 base; unmatched junction nucleotides: 17. Germline CDR1 reads LGHDT; CDR2 reads YNNKEL (reference sequence). In nucleotides, the CDR3 is TGTGCCAGCGCCACTACCGGGACTAGCGGGATACGAAGGGCCAAAAACATTCAGTACTTC. Its protein is CASATTGTSGIRRAKNIQYF.

This chain joins TRBV6-2 or TRBV6-3 and TRBJ2-1; no clear D. The CDR3 extends over 11 amino acids. V was trimmed by 6 bases and J by 4 bases, leaving 4 bases between them. Looked up from germline, CDR1 is MNHEY and CDR2 is SVGEGT. In nucleotides, the CDR3 is TGTGCCAGCAGCTGGTACAATGAGCAGTTCTTC. It translates to CASSWYNEQFF.

This clone has only one observation. The chain recombines TRBV7-9 with TRBJ1-1; no clear D. Per germline, CDR1 SEHNR and CDR2 FQNEAQ (reference sequence). This CDR3 comprises 17 residues. V was shortened by 5 bases and J by 0 bases, with 19 bases between the two germline ends. DNA for the CDR3: TGTGCCAGCAGCCCCTATCCATTTTACCCTATGAACACTGAAGCTTTCTTT. Translation gives CASSPYPFYPMNTEAFF.

This clone occurred once. The chain carries TRBV2 and TRBJ1-5, with TRBD1 identical over 7 bases. Germline trimming cut 6 bases from V and 3 bases from J; bases unmatched to any gene: 2. CDR3 length: 13 amino acids. CDR1 is SNHLY and CDR2 is FYNNEI in the germline V gene. CDR3 loop: CASSGQDNQPQHF. CDR3 DNA sequence: TGTGCCAGCAGCGGACAGGACAATCAGCCCCAGCATTTT.

The rearrangement uses TRBV29-1 and TRBJ2-7; D call uncertain. Germline lookup yields CDR1 SQVTM and CDR2 ANQGSEA. Trimming took 4 bases from V and 2 from J, leaving 12 bases between them. CDR3 length equals 13 residues. The CDR3 region has the DNA TGCAGCGTTGCTTTTAGGCTGGCCTACGAGCAGTACTTC. Residues: CSVAFRLAYEQYF.

V and J are TRBV27 and TRBJ2-7, with TRBD2 matching over 13 bases. V was clipped by 6 bases and J by 5 bases; unmatched bases: 19. Germline values: CDR1 MNHEY, CDR2 SMNVEV (reference sequence). The CDR3 runs 19 residues. CDR3 residues: CASSKDNRVGTSGNHEQYF. In DNA, the CDR3 is TGTGCCAGCAGCAAAGATAATAGGGTGGGGACTAGCGGGAACCACGAGCAGTACTTC.

V usage is TRBV21-1 and J usage is TRBJ2-7; TRBD2 is the table's D call and was not checked against the DNA. TRBV21-1 is a pseudogene locus. The CDR3 loop spans 14 amino acids. The CDR3 bases are TGTGCCAGCAGCGGAGCGAGACTAGGCTACGAGCAGTACTTC. This codes for CASSGARLGYEQYF.

The chain couples TRBV5-1 to TRBJ2-7; 11 nucleotides match TRBD1. The CDR3 totals 18 residues. V shed 4 bases and J 3 bases; nucleotides not matched to a gene: 15. From germline, CDR1 is SGHRS and CDR2 YFSETQ. CDR3 loop: CASSTGTGGGRGNYEQYF. The CDR3 nucleotides read TGCGCCAGCAGCACGGGGACAGGGGGAGGTCGCGGAAACTACGAGCAGTACTTC. Full variable domain (remainder filled in from reference TRBV5-1 and TRBJ2-7): KAGVTQTPRYLIKTRGQQVTLSCSPISGHRSVSWYQQTPGQGLQFLFEYFSETQRNKGNFPGRFSGRQFSNSRSEMNVSTLELGDSALYLCASSTGTGGGRGNYEQYFGPGTRLTVT.

The V call is TRBV7-9, the J call TRBJ2-7; TRBD1 matches 7 bases. This CDR3 spans 15 amino acids. V was pared by 6 bases and J by 0 bases, with 8 bases of the junction left unmatched. Germline CDR1 reads SEHNR; CDR2 reads FQNEAQ (reference sequence). CDR3 sequence (DNA): TGTGCCAGCAGTTCCGGGACAGACCTCTCCTACGAGCAGTACTTC. Translated, it gives CASSSGTDLSYEQYF.

The V call is TRBV5-4, the J call TRBJ2-3; no reliable D call. From germline, CDR1 is SGHNT and CDR2 YYREEE (reference sequence). V was trimmed by 3 bases and J by 6 bases, leaving 8 bases between them. The CDR3 is 12 residues long. The CDR3: CASSSIGDTQYF. CDR3 sequence (DNA): TGTGCCAGCAGCTCGATAGGGGATACGCAGTATTTT.

As DNA, the CDR3 is TGTGCCAGCGGTCGGGCCAATGAGCAGTTCTTC. Its translation is CASGRANEQFF. V and J are TRBV11-3 and TRBJ2-1, with D unresolved. This CDR3 has 11 residues. Trimming stripped 8 bases from V and 6 bases from J, with 8 bases between. Germline assignment: CDR1 SGHNT and CDR2 YENEEA.

For the CDR3, the DNA is TGTGCCAGCTCAACGTCTTTACTAGGGGAGCAGTACTTC. Translation gives CASSTSLLGEQYF. The chain is built from TRBV18 and TRBJ2-7; D perhaps matches TRBD2 (5 bases). With 5 bases removed from V and 7 bases from J, the gap between germline ends came to 15 bases. Germline loops: CDR1 KGHSH, CDR2 LQKENI. The CDR3 loop spans 13 amino acids.

The chain couples TRBV14 to TRBJ2-3; 7 nucleotides line up with TRBD1. This CDR3 region has 16 residues. Unmatched junction bases numbered 3, after V lost 0 bases and J lost 0 bases. The germline CDR1 and CDR2 sequences are SGHDN and FVKESK. The CDR3 coding sequence is TGTGCCAGCAGCCAAGACCGACAGGGAAGCACAGATACGCAGTATTTT. It encodes CASSQDRQGSTDTQYF.

This clone was counted a single time. V usage is TRBV5-5 and J usage is TRBJ2-5, with D tentatively TRBD1 (6 bases). The CDR3 totals 14 residues. The germline V and J ends were trimmed by 3 bases and 4 bases, with 13 bases remaining between them. The germline CDR1 and CDR2 sequences are SGHKS and YYEKEE (reference sequence). The CDR3 loop is CASSYTGWAETQYF. Here the CDR3 DNA reads TGTGCCAGCAGCTACACAGGGTGGGCAGAGACCCAGTACTTC.

The chain has TRBV3-1 (or the pseudogene TRBV3-2) and TRBJ2-7; D is undetermined. Germline loops: CDR1 LGHDT, CDR2 YNNKEL (reference sequence). Trimming left V 3 bases short and J 5 bases short, with 5 bases between. The CDR3 runs 11 residues. The chain's CDR3 is CASSHRDEQYF. The CDR3 DNA sequence: TGTGCCAGCAGCCATAGGGACGAGCAGTACTTC.

The rearrangement joins TRBV5-1 to TRBJ2-2; TRBD2 agrees at 8 bases. The CDR3 has 16 amino acids. Germline CDR1 SGHRS, CDR2 YFSETQ. Trimming took 0 bases from V and 7 from J; bases not matched to a gene: 8. The CDR3: CASSLDGRAGFGELFF. The CDR3 nucleotides read TGCGCCAGCAGCTTGGACGGGAGGGCCGGTTTCGGGGAGCTGTTTTTT.

The rearrangement uses TRBV25-1 and TRBJ1-1; 11 positions match TRBD1. The V segment lost 4 bases and the J segment 7 bases; nucleotides outside the gene matches: 5. The CDR3 extends over 14 amino acids. Germline lookup yields CDR1 MGHDK and CDR2 SYGVNS. This chain's CDR3 is CASSAGTGGFEAFF. The CDR3 nucleotides read TGTGCCAGCAGTGCAGGGACAGGGGGGTTTGAAGCTTTCTTT. Using reference TRBV25-1 and TRBJ1-1 for the parts outside the CDR3, the full variable domain is EADIYQTPRYLVIGTGKKITLECSQTMGHDKMYWYQQDPGMELHLIHYSYGVNSTEKGDLSSESTVSRIRTEHFPLTLESARPSHTSQYLCASSAGTGGFEAFFGQGTRLTVV.

The V gene is TRBV6-5, the J gene TRBJ2-4; 10 nucleotides agree with TRBD1. CDR3 length: 15 amino acids. V shed 6 bases, J shed 1 base, and the junction held 3 bases outside the gene matches. Per the germline V gene, CDR1 is MNHEY and CDR2 is SVGAGI. CDR3 residues: CASRGTGEAKNIQYF. DNA of the CDR3: TGTGCCAGCAGGGGGACAGGGGAGGCCAAAAACATTCAGTACTTC.

The chain has TRBV6-6 and TRBJ2-5; 7 bases are a match to TRBD2. Germline trimming cut 4 bases from V and 4 bases from J; bases unmatched to any gene: 9. There are 15 residues in the CDR3. CDR1 and CDR2 from the germline V gene are MNHNY and SVGAGI (reference sequence). The CDR3 sequence is CASSFERGVGETQYF. The DNA of the CDR3 is TGTGCCAGCAGTTTTGAACGGGGGGTGGGAGAGACCCAGTACTTC.

The gene calls are TRBV9 and TRBJ2-3; 7 bases map to TRBD2. The CDR3 consists of 15 residues. The junction had 3 bases not matched to a gene; V was cut back by 2 bases and J by 0 bases. CDR1 is SGDLS, CDR2 YYNGEE, per germline. The CDR3 DNA is TGTGCCAGCAGCGTTTGGGAGGGGAGCACAGATACGCAGTATTTT. Amino acid sequence: CASSVWEGSTDTQYF.